The clone carrying this T cell receptor beta chain was seen repeatedly, ten times or more. The sample is drawn from a study of human T cells and chemical hapten exposure. There are 11 residues in the CDR3. Between the trimmed V and J ends, which lost 4 bases and 3 bases, there was a span of 7 bases. Germline lookup yields CDR1 DFQATT and CDR2 SNEGSKA (reference sequence). TCRdb itself ran the RACE reads through MiXCR, one entry per CDR3 protein. This sample has around 250,000 distinct CDR3 sequences; about 9% occur once, and the top ten carry 2% to 2.5%. Regarding time point: pre-sensitization, week 0. Treatment denoted: therapeutic diphenylcyclopropenone sensitization with weekly scalp DPC.

This clonotype was obtained from a woman in her forties with alopecia areata. Some clones in this sample may be carry-over from other donors' samples. The chain employs TRBV20-1 and TRBJ2-7; no definite D call. The starting material was whole blood, obtained in connection with sensitization to the hapten diphenylcyclopropenone (DPC). Written as DNA, the CDR3 is TGCAGTGCTACCCATAGCTACGAGCAGTACTTC. This encodes CSATHSYEQYF.